Included here is one T cell receptor beta chain sequence, with context. Libraries were prepared by immunoSEQ multiplex PCR; TCRdb keeps only in-frame clonotypes and omits some of them. The sample consists of some 75,000 clones, 75% to 90% of them appearing once. This entry is derived from a study of identifying expanded T cells in peripheral blood. This clonotype originated in a person aged 18 to 70 in good health. What was sequenced was blood.

The CDR3 sequence: CASSPQGQLPNEKLFF. In DNA, the CDR3 is TGTGCCAGTAGTCCTCAGGGACAGCTTCCTAATGAAAAACTGTTTTTT. The J gene is TRBJ1-4, the V gene TRBV19; TRBD1 matches 7 bases. Germline V gene lookup returns CDR1 LNHDA and CDR2 SQIVND (reference sequence). The CDR3 covers 16 residues. The junction had 9 bases not matched to a gene; V was cut back by 5 bases and J by 3 bases.